A single sample gave rise to the 17 T cell receptor beta chains below, sequenced in a study of cytomegalovirus exposure and HLA in healthy donors. It was with 60 Vbeta and 13 Jbeta primers that the PCR ran. Sequencing was performed with immunoSEQ multiplex PCR; in TCRdb, only in-frame clones are kept and a portion is missing. The sample yields under 200,000 clones, 82% seen once. The sequenced sample consisted of PBMCs. The source of these receptors is a girl between 5 and 17 years old in good health and CMV-seropositive.

The rearrangement joins TRBV28 to TRBJ1-3, with 10 bases that match TRBD1. With 8 bases clipped from V and 3 bases from J, the junction kept 13 bases outside the gene matches. Germline CDR1 MDHEN, CDR2 SYDVKM. The CDR3 contains 17 residues. CDR3 amino acids: CASGWDRGVLFGNTIYF. The CDR3 DNA follows: TGTGCCAGCGGGTGGGACAGGGGCGTTTTATTTGGAAACACCATATATTTT.

This clone has only one observation. This CDR3 reads CASSLTRDETQYF. Written as DNA, the CDR3 is TGTGCCAGCAGCTTAACCAGGGATGAGACCCAGTACTTC. V and J are TRBV7-3 and TRBJ2-5; D perhaps matches TRBD1 (5 bases). The CDR3 is 13 amino acids. V was cut by 0 bases and J by 5 bases, with 7 bases left in between. Germline V gene data show CDR1 as SGHTA and CDR2 as FQGTGA.

This chain links TRBV9 with TRBJ2-3, with D perhaps matching TRBD1 (5 bases). The CDR3 sequence is 15 residues long. Germline lookup yields CDR1 SGDLS and CDR2 YYNGEE. Trimming took off 3 bases at V and 3 bases at J, with 14 bases between the two ends. The CDR3 spells CASSGPVKGTDTQYF. CDR3 in DNA: TGTGCCAGCAGCGGACCCGTGAAGGGGACAGATACGCAGTATTTT.

The chain couples TRBV10-3 to TRBJ2-1; 8 nucleotides line up with TRBD2. Unmatched junction bases numbered 1, after V lost 6 bases and J lost 0 bases. From germline, CDR1 is ENHRY and CDR2 SYGVKD. CDR3 length: 14 residues. The CDR3 nucleotides read TGTGCCATCAGAAGCGGGAGCTCCTACAATGAGCAGTTCTTC. It translates to CAIRSGSSYNEQFF.

The J gene is TRBJ2-3, the V gene TRBV29-1; 8 bases match TRBD2. V trimming: 3 bases; J trimming: 1 base; junction bases outside the gene matches: 3. Germline V CDR1 and CDR2: SQVTM, ANQGSEA. The CDR3 sequence is 14 residues long. Here the CDR3 reads CSVDMREGTDTQYF. The CDR3 DNA sequence: TGCAGCGTTGATATGCGGGAGGGCACAGATACGCAGTATTTT.

The chain recombines TRBV15 with TRBJ2-3; tentative D call: TRBD2 (7 bases). Germline CDR1 LNHNV, CDR2 YYDKDF (reference sequence). V was trimmed by 0 bases and J by 3 bases, leaving 13 bases between them. CDR3 size: 16 residues. The CDR3 loop is CATSREWGGWTDTQYF. CDR3 DNA: TGTGCCACCAGCAGAGAATGGGGGGGCTGGACAGATACGCAGTATTTT.

The J gene is TRBJ1-2, the V gene TRBV19; TRBD1 matches at 11 bases. The V gene end was trimmed by 3 bases and the J gene end by 4 bases; junction bases not matched to a gene: 10. CDR3 length: 17 amino acids. The V gene's germline CDR1 is LNHDA and CDR2 SQIVND (reference sequence). The CDR3, as DNA: TGTGCCAGTAGTATCGAATGGGACAGGGGGTTGCTCTATGGCTACACCTTC. It yields the protein CASSIEWDRGLLYGYTF.

V is TRBV6-1 and J is TRBJ2-6; maybe TRBD1 (5 bases). CDR1 and CDR2 from the germline V gene are MNHNS and SASEGT. CDR3 length: 15 amino acids. Deletions cut 7 bases from V and 0 bases from J, with 10 bases between. The chain's CDR3 is CASIRTNSGANVLTF. For the CDR3, the DNA is TGTGCCAGCATAAGGACAAACTCTGGGGCCAACGTCCTGACTTTC.

The chain links TRBV27 to TRBJ1-5; 9 nucleotides align to TRBD1. Per the germline V gene, CDR1 is MNHEY and CDR2 is SMNVEV (reference sequence). Trimming cost V 5 bases and J 6 bases; bases outside gene matches: 5. This CDR3 is 14 amino acids long. For the CDR3, the DNA is TGTGCCAGCAGTGTAACAGGGGGCGGTCAGCCCCAGCATTTT. This translates into CASSVTGGGQPQHF.

V is TRBV7-6 and J is TRBJ2-5; TRBD2 matches 13 bases. V was clipped by 3 bases and J by 1 base; unmatched bases: 11. Germline CDR1 reads SGHVS; CDR2 reads FNYEAQ. The CDR3 is 19 residues long. In DNA, the CDR3 is TGTGCCAGCAGCTTGGGACTAGCGGGGAGGATGACTATCCAAGAGACCCAGTACTTC. The encoded protein is CASSLGLAGRMTIQETQYF.

The rearrangement joins TRBV15 to TRBJ1-2, with 9 positions matching TRBD1. This CDR3 region has 14 residues. The trim removed 3 bases at V and 5 bases at J, leaving 4 bases unmatched. Germline values: CDR1 LNHNV, CDR2 YYDKDF (reference sequence). The CDR3 reads CATSSDRGGYGYTF. The CDR3, as DNA: TGTGCCACCAGCAGTGACAGGGGGGGTTATGGCTACACCTTC.

The sample holds one count of this clone. The chain is built from TRBV30 and TRBJ2-7, with D perhaps TRBD2 (5 bases). V dropped 0 bases and J dropped 2 bases, with 14 bases sitting between them. The CDR3 has 15 residues. CDR1 is GTSNPN, CDR2 SVGIG, per germline (reference sequence). The CDR3 is CAWSVDGVGTYEQYF. The DNA of the CDR3 is TGTGCCTGGAGTGTGGACGGGGTTGGGACCTACGAGCAGTACTTC.

J is TRBJ2-7 and V is TRBV5-4; 7 nucleotides align to TRBD2. Losses at the gene ends were 3 bases for V and 3 bases for J; bases not matched to a gene: 3. CDR1 is SGHNT, CDR2 YYREEE, per germline (reference sequence). CDR3 length: 13 amino acids. In DNA form, the CDR3 reads TGTGCCAGCAGCTCCGCGGGGGTCTACGAGCAGTACTTC. Its protein product is CASSSAGVYEQYF.

The gene calls are TRBV6-5 and TRBJ1-1; D remains unclear. CDR1 and CDR2 from the germline V gene are MNHEY and SVGAGI. The CDR3 extends over 14 amino acids. V lost 7 bases to trimming and J lost 1 base, with 13 bases between them. CDR3 residues: CASKYRRGNTEAFF. The CDR3 DNA is TGTGCCAGCAAATACCGCCGGGGGAACACTGAAGCTTTCTTT.

The chain joins TRBV14 to TRBJ2-5; the D gene is possibly TRBD2 (6 bases). Looked up from germline, CDR1 is SGHDN and CDR2 is FVKESK. V was pared by 3 bases and J by 5 bases, with 10 bases between. CDR3 length: 13 amino acids. This chain's CDR3 is CASSQGGGETQYF. DNA for the CDR3: TGTGCCAGCAGCCAGGGAGGCGGGGAGACCCAGTACTTC.

The chain couples TRBV7-2 to TRBJ1-5; D remains unclear. The germline gives CDR1 SGHTA, CDR2 FQGNSA. There are 13 residues in the CDR3. Trimming cost V 2 bases and J 5 bases, with 7 bases left between them. This CDR3 is CASSLTADQPQHF. CDR3 DNA: TGTGCCAGCAGCTTAACTGCGGATCAGCCCCAGCATTTT.

This CDR3 is CSVVRGNQETQYF. Here the CDR3 DNA reads TGCAGCGTTGTGCGGGGGAATCAAGAGACCCAGTACTTC. This chain uses TRBV29-1 with TRBJ2-5; 7 bases line up with TRBD2. CDR1 is SQVTM, CDR2 ANQGSEA, per germline. V lost 4 bases to trimming and J lost 2 bases; unmatched junction nucleotides: 4. CDR3 length equals 13 residues.